Each of the 30 T cell receptor beta chains below was sequenced from the same sample in a study of blood T cell repertoires in COVID-19 (dated by TCRdb to about 2020). Library construction relied on the immunoSEQ multiplex PCR assay. TCRdb took over this immuneACCESS table, retaining in-frame rearrangements with V and J assigned. Such tables are incomplete; in checked studies, under half of the missing clones stem from an unresolved V gene, and the remainder is unexplained. For this sample there are about 200,000 clones; roughly 84% appear just once. The ten top clones hold 1.9% of the sample. Sequenced: peripheral blood. These TCRs come from a middle-aged man with active or convalescent COVID-19.

V and J are TRBV12-3 or TRBV12-4 and TRBJ1-4, with a possible D match to TRBD1 (5 bases). Trimming took 6 bases from V and 4 from J, leaving 9 bases between them. The CDR3 is 13 amino acids. The CDR3 sequence is CASSRDSNEKLFF. The CDR3 DNA reads TGTGCCAGCAGCCGAGACAGTAATGAAAAACTGTTTTTT.

The sample holds a few counts of this clone. J is TRBJ1-1 and V is TRBV2, with D uncertain. Germline V gene data show CDR1 as SNHLY and CDR2 as FYNNEI. This CDR3 has 15 amino acids. The germline V and J ends were trimmed by 1 base and 1 base, with 10 bases remaining between them. The CDR3 sequence is CASSEVARRNTEAFF. CDR3 sequence (DNA): TGTGCCAGCAGTGAAGTAGCCCGGAGGAACACTGAAGCTTTCTTT.

This rearrangement joins TRBV28 to TRBJ1-3; perhaps TRBD1 as D (5 bases). This CDR3 has 18 residues. Trimming left V 5 bases short and J 2 bases short, with 22 bases between. CDR1 MDHEN and CDR2 SYDVKM come from the germline V gene. In nucleotides, the CDR3 is TGTGCCAGCAGTCTCCGGGCTCAGCAGGGATCCCCTGGAAACACCATATATTTT. Encoded protein: CASSLRAQQGSPGNTIYF.

J is TRBJ1-1 and V is TRBV7-3; a possible D gene is TRBD1 (6 bases). The CDR3 sequence is 15 residues long. V lost 5 bases, J lost 0 bases, and 13 bases lay in between. CDR1 and CDR2 (germline): SGHTA, FQGTGA. The chain's CDR3 is CASSASGALNTEAFF. The CDR3 DNA sequence: TGTGCCAGCAGCGCATCAGGGGCTTTGAACACTGAAGCTTTCTTT.

The J gene is TRBJ2-7, the V gene TRBV20-1; 8 positions match TRBD2. The CDR3 has 11 residues. The germline CDR1 and CDR2 sequences are DFQATT and SNEGSKA (reference sequence). The CDR3 region has the DNA TGCAGCGCGGGGGGTACCTACGAGCAGTACTTC. This translates into CSAGGTYEQYF.

The genes are TRBV4-2 and TRBJ2-5, with 8 bases fitting TRBD2. The germline gives CDR1 LGHNA, CDR2 YNFKEQ. The CDR3 consists of 16 residues. V lost 1 base to trimming and J lost 5 bases; unmatched junction nucleotides: 9. The CDR3 here is CASSQGTSGGGETQYF. The CDR3 nucleotides are TGTGCCAGCAGCCAAGGCACTAGCGGAGGAGGGGAGACCCAGTACTTC.

The V call is TRBV19, the J call TRBJ2-2; TRBD2 is a possible D gene (5 bases). The CDR3 extends over 16 amino acids. V lost 2 bases and J 4 bases, leaving 14 bases between the germline ends. Germline CDR1 is LNHDA and CDR2 is SQIVND (reference sequence). The CDR3 region has the DNA TGTGCCAGTAGTATACTAGGGTCGGGGAGCACCGGGGAGCTGTTTTTT. It translates to CASSILGSGSTGELFF.

J is TRBJ1-1 and V is TRBV18; the match to TRBD1 covers 7 bases. The CDR3 length is 15 residues. With 3 bases clipped from V and 0 bases from J, the junction kept 4 bases outside the gene matches. Germline V gene data show CDR1 as KGHSH and CDR2 as LQKENI. The CDR3 region has the DNA TGTGCCAGCTCACCTGACAGGGACATGAACACTGAAGCTTTCTTT. This translates into CASSPDRDMNTEAFF.

The rearrangement joins TRBV5-5 to TRBJ2-7; a possible D gene is TRBD1 (6 bases). The CDR3 consists of 16 residues. Trimming cost V 1 base and J 5 bases, with 19 bases left between them. Germline loops: CDR1 SGHKS, CDR2 YYEKEE (reference sequence). The CDR3 DNA sequence: TGTGCCAGCAGCTTGTTAGGGGGTGGGCAGTACGACGAGCAGTACTTC. This codes for CASSLLGGGQYDEQYF.

The chain links TRBV19 to TRBJ2-1, with 7 bases that match TRBD1. This CDR3 contains 15 residues. V lost 3 bases to trimming and J lost 0 bases; unmatched junction nucleotides: 2. The germline V gene encodes CDR1 LNHDA and CDR2 SQIVND (reference sequence). In nucleotides, the CDR3 is TGTGCCAGTAGTATGACAGGGTCCTCCTACAATGAGCAGTTCTTC. Protein: CASSMTGSSYNEQFF.

The V and J genes are TRBV5-1 and TRBJ2-7; 10 positions agree with TRBD1. The CDR3 runs to 13 residues. After removal of 7 bases from V and 3 bases from J, the junction contained 4 bases not matched to a gene. The germline V gene has CDR1 SGHRS and CDR2 YFSETQ. The CDR3 DNA reads TGCGCCAGCGGCCGGGACAGGGGCTACGAGCAGTACTTC. Residues: CASGRDRGYEQYF. The full variable domain, with the rest looked up from reference TRBV5-1 and TRBJ2-7, is KAGVTQTPRYLIKTRGQQVTLSCSPISGHRSVSWYQQTPGQGLQFLFEYFSETQRNKGNFPGRFSGRQFSNSRSEMNVSTLELGDSALYLCASGRDRGYEQYFGPGTRLTVT.

The chain has TRBV18 and TRBJ2-7, with 11 bases fitting TRBD2. The CDR3 is 19 residues long. CDR1 KGHSH and CDR2 LQKENI come from the germline V gene. Trimming at V came to 3 bases and at J to 6 bases, leaving 19 bases not matched to a gene. CDR3 nucleotides: TGTGCCAGCTCACCGTCCGGGGTTACTAGCGGGGGCTCTTTTTCCGAGCAGTACTTC. Its translation is CASSPSGVTSGGSFSEQYF.

The gene calls are TRBV6-6 and TRBJ1-3, with D possibly matching TRBD1 (6 bases). The ends were cut back, 4 bases at V and 4 bases at J, with 11 bases in the middle. The germline CDR1 and CDR2 sequences are MNHNY and SVGAGI (reference sequence). There are 14 residues in the CDR3. CDR3 nucleotides: TGTGCCAGCAGTTTTACAGGGTACGGAAACACCATATATTTT. It translates to CASSFTGYGNTIYF.

The V call is TRBV18, the J call TRBJ1-1; maybe TRBD1 (5 bases). V was shortened by 3 bases and J by 3 bases, with 11 bases between the two germline ends. The CDR3 spans 14 residues. In germline, CDR1 is KGHSH, CDR2 LQKENI. CDR3 coding DNA: TGTGCCAGCTCACCTCGACCGGGGGACACTGAAGCTTTCTTT. Encoded protein: CASSPRPGDTEAFF.

V is TRBV2 and J is TRBJ1-1, with 7 bases identical to TRBD1. This CDR3 region has 14 residues. The V segment lost 1 base and the J segment 2 bases; nucleotides outside the gene matches: 1. In germline, CDR1 is SNHLY, CDR2 FYNNEI. The CDR3 is CASSEDRGNTEAFF. CDR3 sequence (DNA): TGTGCCAGCAGTGAAGACAGGGGCAACACTGAAGCTTTCTTT.

The J gene is TRBJ1-2, the V gene TRBV12-3 or TRBV12-4, with D hard to call. V lost 4 bases and J lost 8, with 8 bases in between. The CDR3 has 11 amino acids. CDR3 sequence: CASSSRVGYTF. CDR3 DNA: TGTGCCAGCAGTTCCCGAGTAGGCTACACCTTC.

This clone was observed a handful of times. The V call is TRBV5-6, the J call TRBJ1-2, with 12 bases fitting TRBD1. The CDR3 has 15 amino acids. The V segment lost 5 bases and the J segment 4 bases; nucleotides outside the gene matches: 6. Germline-derived CDR1 and CDR2 are SGHDT and YYEEEE. CDR3 region: CASRGTGGGLYGYTF. CDR3 nucleotides: TGTGCCAGCAGGGGGACAGGGGGCGGACTCTATGGCTACACCTTC.

The chain links TRBV9 to TRBJ1-3; D not certain. The V gene lost 4 bases and the J gene lost 0 bases, with 14 bases spanning the gap. This CDR3 comprises 16 residues. The V gene's germline CDR1 is SGDLS and CDR2 YYNGEE. The DNA of the CDR3 is TGTGCCAGCAGCCCCCGGGGAGATTCCTCTGGAAACACCATATATTTT. This translates into CASSPRGDSSGNTIYF.

The chain carries TRBV14 and TRBJ2-5; 7 positions agree with TRBD1. CDR1 and CDR2 from the germline V gene are SGHDN and FVKESK. The CDR3 spans 17 residues. V dropped 0 bases and J dropped 0; count of bases not matched to a gene: 7. The CDR3 DNA is TGTGCCAGCAGCCAAGATCGCCCGGGACAGTACCAAGAGACCCAGTACTTC. Its translation is CASSQDRPGQYQETQYF.

This rearrangement joins TRBV2 to TRBJ1-2; a weak D match, TRBD1 (5 bases). This CDR3 is 14 amino acids long. Germline V gives CDR1 SNHLY, CDR2 FYNNEI. V lost 3 bases to trimming and J lost 8 bases, with 16 bases between them. CDR3 sequence (DNA): TGTGCCAGCAGTGACTCGAGGCAGGGACTCGGCTACACCTTC. Encoded protein: CASSDSRQGLGYTF.

The gene calls are TRBV19 and TRBJ1-5; no clear D. Between the trimmed V and J ends, which lost 1 base and 2 bases, there was a span of 6 bases. The CDR3 loop spans 14 amino acids. Germline CDR1 is LNHDA and CDR2 is SQIVND (reference sequence). CDR3 protein: CASSIGTGNQPQHF. Here the CDR3 DNA reads TGTGCCAGTAGTATAGGTACAGGCAATCAGCCCCAGCATTTT.

The gene calls are TRBV27 and TRBJ1-1, with a tentative D call TRBD1 (5 bases). The germline V gene encodes CDR1 MNHEY and CDR2 SMNVEV (reference sequence). Trimming left V 4 bases short and J 3 bases short, with 15 bases between. This CDR3 spans 15 amino acids. The CDR3 is CASSSYRWGDTEAFF. CDR3 DNA: TGTGCCAGCAGTTCGTACAGGTGGGGTGACACTGAAGCTTTCTTT.

The V call is TRBV12-3 or TRBV12-4, the J call TRBJ2-3, with D hard to call. The CDR3 is 11 amino acids. V was pared by 6 bases and J by 7 bases, with 8 bases between. CDR3 in DNA: TGTGCCAGCAGCATTAGTAATACGCAGTATTTT. Translated: CASSISNTQYF.

This clone was seen a few times. The J gene is TRBJ1-1, the V gene TRBV6-9; 7 bases are shared with TRBD1. Germline CDR1 MNHGY, CDR2 SVAAGI. This CDR3 spans 14 amino acids. V shed 7 bases and J 1 base; nucleotides not matched to a gene: 6. CDR3 residues: CASTQQGPNTEAFF. In DNA form, the CDR3 reads TGTGCCAGCACCCAACAGGGGCCGAACACTGAAGCTTTCTTT.

V and J are TRBV11-1 and TRBJ1-2, with a weak D call TRBD1 (6 bases). V lost 4 bases to trimming and J lost 0 bases, with 9 bases between them. Germline CDR1 SGHAT, CDR2 FQDESV (reference sequence). CDR3 size: 14 residues. CDR3 sequence reads: CASSSDRSNYGYTF. CDR3 in DNA: TGTGCCAGCAGCTCCGACAGGTCTAACTATGGCTACACCTTC.

The V and J genes are TRBV2 and TRBJ1-1, with 8 bases aligning to TRBD1. The trim removed 8 bases at V and 3 bases at J, leaving 8 bases unmatched. This CDR3 comprises 14 residues. The V gene's germline CDR1 is SNHLY and CDR2 FYNNEI. CDR3 residues: CASGGTTGDTEAFF. The CDR3 region has the DNA TGTGCCAGCGGGGGAACGACAGGGGACACTGAAGCTTTCTTT.

The chain recombines TRBV6-5 with TRBJ1-6; 7 bases map to TRBD1. The junction had 5 bases not matched to a gene; V was cut back by 6 bases and J by 6 bases. CDR3 length equals 14 residues. Germline lookup yields CDR1 MNHEY and CDR2 SVGAGI. The CDR3 spells CASRVTGPNSPLHF. CDR3 nucleotides: TGTGCCAGCAGGGTGACAGGGCCTAATTCACCCCTCCACTTT.

This rearrangement joins TRBV27 to TRBJ1-4; no reliable D call. There are 13 residues in the CDR3. The germline gives CDR1 MNHEY, CDR2 SMNVEV (reference sequence). V was trimmed by 5 bases and J by 6 bases, leaving 10 bases between them. The CDR3 DNA reads as TGTGCCAGCAGTCCCCGCGGTGATGAAAAACTGTTTTTT. Encoded protein: CASSPRGDEKLFF.

The CDR3 region is CASRNPPTGDDTEAFF. CDR3 sequence (DNA): TGTGCCAGCAGGAACCCGCCCACAGGGGATGACACTGAAGCTTTCTTT. The chain has TRBV28 and TRBJ1-1, with 7 bases identical to TRBD1. Germline CDR1 reads MDHEN; CDR2 reads SYDVKM. There are 16 residues in the CDR3. Trimming cost V 6 bases and J 3 bases; bases outside gene matches: 13.

This clone was seen only a few times. The rearrangement links TRBV2 to TRBJ1-2; D might be TRBD1 (5 bases). Germline V lookup: CDR1 SNHLY, CDR2 FYNNEI. The length of the CDR3 is 13 residues. Trimming shortened V by 4 bases and J by 5 bases, and 11 bases separated the two germline ends. The CDR3 DNA is TGTGCCAGCAGTGTGGCAGGGAATTATGGCTACACCTTC. It codes for CASSVAGNYGYTF.